This T cell receptor beta chain was profiled in a study of OX40 agonist ivuxolimab in advanced cancers. Produced via immunoSEQ multiplex PCR; TCRdb's table is partial and in-frame only. Among around 63,000 clones, around 74% were seen once, and the ten largest hold 9.5% to 13%. Germline V gives CDR1 SGHRS, CDR2 YFSETQ. J gave up 6 bases and V 2 bases, and 5 bases lay outside the gene matches. CDR3 size: 15 residues. J is TRBJ2-3 and V is TRBV5-1, with TRBD2 identical over 11 bases. The source is an adult with an advanced solid tumor such as melanoma, head and neck, liver or kidney cancer. The input for sequencing was CD4+ or CD8+ T cells sorted from blood, taken in a trial of the OX40 agonist ivuxolimab. The CDR3 here is CASSLQLAGVDTQYF. For the CDR3, the DNA is TGCGCCAGCAGCTTACAACTAGCGGGAGTTGATACGCAGTATTTT.